This entry lists 28 T cell receptor beta chains sequenced from one sample in a study of T cells in Graves' hyperthyroidism and ophthalmopathy. TCR beta CDR3 regions were amplified from RNA transcripts. The TCR CDR3 was amplified in a first-round RT-PCR using the HTBI primer set. One entry per CDR3 protein, called by TCRdb with MiXCR from the multiplex PCR reads. This sample has 500,000 to 600,000 distinct CDR3 sequences, with roughly 46% found just once. Sequences were obtained from peripheral blood or thyroid tissue (not recorded which). These receptors were collected from an adult woman with Graves' disease, either hyperthyroidism or ophthalmopathy (not recorded which).

This chain uses TRBV7-9 with TRBJ2-7; D gene ambiguous. Germline V lookup: CDR1 SEHNR, CDR2 FQNEAQ (reference sequence). Trimming pared 6 bases from V and 4 bases from J, leaving 19 bases between. The CDR3 spans 15 residues. DNA of the CDR3: TGTGCCAGCAGTGCTAGAGATTCTTCCGATTACGAGCAGTACTTC. Protein sequence: CASSARDSSDYEQYF.

This clonotype was seen repeatedly, ten times or more. This chain joins TRBV20-1 and TRBJ2-7; 9 nucleotides agree with TRBD1. Per the germline V gene, CDR1 is DFQATT and CDR2 is SNEGSKA (reference sequence). V shed 4 bases, J shed 3 bases, and the junction held 7 bases outside the gene matches. This CDR3 spans 14 amino acids. In DNA form, the CDR3 reads TGCAGTGCTATGCGCGGACAGGGGAACTACGAGCAGTACTTC. Protein: CSAMRGQGNYEQYF.

The sample holds many counts of this clonotype. The rearrangement links TRBV5-1 to TRBJ1-1, with a tentative D call TRBD1 (6 bases). This CDR3 region has 13 residues. The germline V gene has CDR1 SGHRS and CDR2 YFSETQ. The ends were cut back, 7 bases at V and 1 base at J, with 11 bases in the middle. This CDR3 reads CASGGQTNTEAFF. In DNA form, the CDR3 reads TGCGCCAGCGGGGGACAAACGAACACTGAAGCTTTCTTT.

The chain couples TRBV15 to TRBJ1-5; 9 nucleotides line up with TRBD1. This CDR3 comprises 14 residues. With V trimmed by 9 bases and J by 4 bases, 7 bases remained unmatched. Germline V gene data show CDR1 as LNHNV and CDR2 as YYDKDF (reference sequence). Written as DNA, the CDR3 is TGTGCCACTTCCCGGGACAGGGAGAATCAGCCCCAGCATTTT. This translates into CATSRDRENQPQHF.

The chain employs TRBV28 and TRBJ1-4; weak D call: TRBD1 (6 bases). Germline V gene lookup returns CDR1 MDHEN and CDR2 SYDVKM. V lost 6 bases to trimming and J lost 7 bases, with 15 bases between them. This CDR3 comprises 14 residues. CDR3 bases: TGTGCCAGCAGCTCCAGGGGAGTAGGTGAAAAACTGTTTTTT. Protein: CASSSRGVGEKLFF.

This clonotype was counted ten times or more. This chain links TRBV9 with TRBJ1-6; TRBD1 matches 9 bases. The V and J ends lost 5 bases and 7 bases, in that order; junction bases with no gene match: 1. The length of the CDR3 is 13 residues. Germline V gene lookup returns CDR1 SGDLS and CDR2 YYNGEE. The CDR3 here is CASSGQGNSPLHF. The CDR3 DNA is TGTGCCAGCAGTGGACAGGGGAATTCACCCCTCCACTTT.

This clonotype has at least ten counts. The CDR3 here is CSAGTGGTDTQYF. CDR3 coding DNA: TGCAGTGCCGGGACAGGCGGCACAGATACGCAGTATTTT. The chain recombines TRBV20-1 with TRBJ2-3, with 8 nucleotides matching TRBD1. V shed 6 bases and J 1 base; nucleotides not matched to a gene: 3. Looked up from germline, CDR1 is DFQATT and CDR2 is SNEGSKA (reference sequence). CDR3 length: 13 residues.

This clonotype has a handful of counts. The rearrangement joins TRBV7-3 to TRBJ2-7, with D perhaps TRBD2 (7 bases). CDR3 length: 15 amino acids. The V end lost 2 bases, the J end lost 2 bases, and 13 bases lay between the germline ends. Germline lookup yields CDR1 SGHTA and CDR2 FQGTGA. CDR3 amino acids: CASSLGGGGTYEQYF. As DNA, the CDR3 is TGTGCCAGCAGCTTAGGGGGCGGGGGAACCTACGAGCAGTACTTC.

The V call is TRBV10-3, the J call TRBJ2-5; TRBD1 agrees at 8 bases. CDR3 size: 14 residues. With V trimmed by 5 bases and J by 9 bases, 11 bases remained unmatched. CDR1 ENHRY and CDR2 SYGVKD come from the germline V gene. In DNA, the CDR3 is TGTGCCATCAGTTCCGGGACAGGTTATCAGCCCCAGTACTTC. Residues: CAISSGTGYQPQYF.

This clonotype was observed many times. This chain joins TRBV6-6 and TRBJ2-7; TRBD2 matches at 7 bases. The J segment lost 1 base and the V segment lost 2 bases, leaving 8 bases of the junction unmatched. This CDR3 comprises 16 residues. CDR1 MNHNY and CDR2 SVGAGI come from the germline V gene (reference sequence). The CDR3 region is CASSYPPREDSYEQYF. In DNA form, the CDR3 reads TGTGCCAGCAGTTACCCCCCCCGGGAGGATTCCTACGAGCAGTACTTC.

This clonotype came up many times. The chain links TRBV5-1 to TRBJ2-2, with D hard to call. Germline-derived CDR1 and CDR2 are SGHRS and YFSETQ. Deletions cut 4 bases from V and 3 bases from J, with 10 bases between. The CDR3 contains 14 residues. CDR3 amino acids: CASSTFAHTGELFF. In nucleotides, the CDR3 is TGCGCCAGCAGCACTTTTGCACACACCGGGGAGCTGTTTTTT.

The chain uses TRBV5-4 and TRBJ1-1, with D maybe TRBD1 (5 bases). CDR3 length equals 14 residues. CDR1 and CDR2 from the germline V gene are SGHNT and YYREEE (reference sequence). Trimming pared 0 bases from V and 10 bases from J, leaving 16 bases between. The CDR3 sequence is CASSLVVREVAAFF. In DNA form, the CDR3 reads TGTGCCAGCAGCTTGGTGGTCAGGGAGGTGGCAGCTTTCTTT.

There are a few counts of this clonotype. The CDR3 reads CSVEESSYGYTF. The DNA of the CDR3 is TGCAGCGTTGAAGAGTCAAGCTATGGCTACACCTTC. V gene TRBV29-1 combines with J gene TRBJ1-2, with no clear D. The CDR3 consists of 12 residues. Germline V gene sequence: CDR1 SQVTM, CDR2 ANQGSEA. The V gene lost 0 bases and the J gene lost 4 bases, with 6 bases spanning the gap.

The chain couples TRBV9 to TRBJ1-1; D not resolved. Germline CDR1 and CDR2: SGDLS and YYNGEE. The ends were cut back, 0 bases at V and 1 base at J, with 10 bases in the middle. The CDR3 sequence is 15 residues long. The CDR3 loop is CASSVGFTANTEAFF. CDR3 DNA sequence: TGTGCCAGCAGCGTAGGATTTACAGCGAACACTGAAGCTTTCTTT.

The genes are TRBV10-3 and TRBJ2-1, with D perhaps assigned TRBD1 or TRBD2 (5 bases each). The V end lost 7 bases, the J end lost 8 bases, and 15 bases lay between the germline ends. The germline V gene has CDR1 ENHRY and CDR2 SYGVKD. There are 13 residues in the CDR3. CDR3: CAINSGTRDEQFF. The CDR3 DNA is TGTGCCATCAACTCCGGGACGCGCGATGAGCAGTTCTTC.

The V call is TRBV27, the J call TRBJ1-2, with D unclear. V lost 8 bases, J lost 8 bases, and 30 bases lay in between. Germline CDR1 and CDR2: MNHEY and SMNVEV (reference sequence). This CDR3 spans 17 amino acids. The CDR3 region has the DNA TGTGCCAGCCACCCTTGGGTGGGCGAGATAGGTGTGGGGGGCTACACCTTC. It yields the protein CASHPWVGEIGVGGYTF.

The chain carries TRBV15 and TRBJ1-6; 10 bases line up with TRBD1. Per the germline V gene, CDR1 is LNHNV and CDR2 is YYDKDF (reference sequence). The V and J ends lost 3 bases and 5 bases, in that order; junction bases with no gene match: 4. The CDR3 length is 16 residues. Here the CDR3 DNA reads TGTGCCACCAGCAGCCGGGGACAGGGGAATAATTCACCCCTCCACTTT. Its protein product is CATSSRGQGNNSPLHF.

J is TRBJ1-2 and V is TRBV10-3; tentative D call: TRBD1 (5 bases). The CDR3 totals 15 residues. V lost 9 bases, J lost 5 bases, and 22 bases lay in between. Germline assignment: CDR1 ENHRY and CDR2 SYGVKD. For the CDR3, the DNA is TGTGCCATTGCCAGCAGTTACGTGGGGACGTATGGCTACACCTTC. Translating it yields CAIASSYVGTYGYTF.

The DNA for the CDR3 is TGCAGTGCTAGAGCTGCCGAACTAGCGGGCTACACCTTC. It is translated as CSARAAELAGYTF. The genes are TRBV20-1 and TRBJ1-2; D unresolved. Trimming removed 1 base from V and 8 bases from J, with 14 bases in between. The CDR3 runs to 13 residues. In germline, CDR1 is DFQATT, CDR2 SNEGSKA (reference sequence).

This clonotype was counted ten times or more. CDR3 in DNA: TGTGCCAGCAGTCGCGGGACTGAATCCTACGAGCAGTACTTC. This translates into CASSRGTESYEQYF. The chain links TRBV6-5 to TRBJ2-7; D might be TRBD2 (6 bases). Trimming took off 5 bases at V and 1 base at J, with 12 bases between the two ends. This CDR3 region has 14 residues. The germline CDR1 and CDR2 sequences are MNHEY and SVGAGI.

This clonotype turned up a few times. The chain has TRBV30 and TRBJ2-2, with 8 bases lining up with TRBD2. CDR3 length equals 14 residues. After removal of 3 bases from V and 6 bases from J, the junction contained 6 bases not matched to a gene. Germline V gene sequence: CDR1 GTSNPN, CDR2 SVGIG (reference sequence). CDR3 region: CAWRIAGYAGELFF. CDR3 sequence (DNA): TGTGCCTGGAGAATAGCGGGATACGCCGGGGAGCTGTTTTTT.

This chain links TRBV15 with TRBJ1-4; D is possibly TRBD1 (5 bases). Between the trimmed V and J ends, which lost 3 bases and 1 base, there was a span of 12 bases. The CDR3 spans 16 residues. The germline CDR1 and CDR2 sequences are LNHNV and YYDKDF (reference sequence). As DNA, the CDR3 is TGTGCCACCAGCAGTGGTGGGACCAAAACTAATGAAAAACTGTTTTTT. It specifies CATSSGGTKTNEKLFF. The complete variable domain, with remaining parts taken from reference TRBV15 and TRBJ1-4, reads DAMVIQNPRYQVTQFGKPVTLSCSQTLNHNVMYWYQQKSSQAPKLLFHYYDKDFNNEADTPDNFQSRRPNTSFCFLDIRSPGLGDTAMYLCATSSGGTKTNEKLFFGSGTQLSVL.

The rearrangement joins TRBV5-1 to TRBJ2-7; D not resolved. Germline-derived CDR1 and CDR2 are SGHRS and YFSETQ. V gave up 0 bases and J gave up 7 bases, with 14 bases separating them. The CDR3 is 14 residues long. In DNA form, the CDR3 reads TGCGCCAGCAGCTTGGCAGTCGCGGCTCAGGAGCAGTACTTC. Encoded protein: CASSLAVAAQEQYF.

The sample holds many counts of this clonotype. V usage is TRBV7-2 and J usage is TRBJ2-7; possible D gene TRBD1, 6 bases. CDR3 length: 15 residues. With 1 base removed from V and 2 bases from J, the gap between germline ends came to 12 bases. Germline-derived CDR1 and CDR2 are SGHTA and FQGNSA. This chain's CDR3 is CASSLGTASTYEQYF. The CDR3 DNA reads TGTGCCAGCAGCTTAGGGACAGCCAGTACCTACGAGCAGTACTTC. Full variable domain (remainder filled in from reference TRBV7-2 and TRBJ2-7): GAGVSQSPSNKVTEKGKDVELRCDPISGHTALYWYRQSLGQGLEFLIYFQGNSAPDKSGLPSDRFSAERTGGSVSTLTIQRTQQEDSAVYLCASSLGTASTYEQYFGPGTRLTVT.

Only a few counts were recorded for this clonotype. The genes are TRBV25-1 and TRBJ1-4; D is unresolved. The V and J ends lost 4 bases and 5 bases respectively, with 14 bases between them. The CDR3 is 15 amino acids. In germline, CDR1 is MGHDK, CDR2 SYGVNS. As DNA, the CDR3 is TGTGCCAGCAGTGCTACGGACGCCTTGAATGAAAAACTGTTTTTT. Its translation: CASSATDALNEKLFF.

This sequence joins TRBV7-6 and TRBJ2-7; D is perhaps TRBD1 (6 bases). Germline CDR1 SGHVS, CDR2 FNYEAQ. Trimming removed 7 bases from V and 2 bases from J, with 18 bases in between. CDR3 length equals 15 residues. The CDR3 bases are TGTGCCAGCACCATATTAGGGACACCTACCTACGAGCAGTACTTC. This gives the protein CASTILGTPTYEQYF.

This clonotype was seen at least ten times. The junction differs from germline at one of its ends, possibly a read error. The chain recombines TRBV5-1 with TRBJ1-1; 8 bases fit TRBD1. The germline CDR1 and CDR2 sequences are SGHRS and YFSETQ. The CDR3 covers 16 residues. The CDR3 region has the DNA TGCGCCAGCAGATTGGGGTTTACAGGGGGAGCCACTGAAGCTTTCTTT. It yields the protein CASRLGFTGGATEAFF.

The V and J genes are TRBV10-2 and TRBJ2-1; no reliable D call. This CDR3 contains 13 residues. V lost 4 bases to trimming and J lost 6 bases, with 10 bases between them. Per the germline V gene, CDR1 is WSHSY and CDR2 is SAAADI. The CDR3 protein is CASSVKGGNEQFF. The CDR3 nucleotides are TGCGCCAGCAGTGTGAAGGGCGGCAATGAGCAGTTCTTC.